This is a list of T cell receptor beta chains from one sample in a study of beta chain features in type 1 diabetes. Profiled with immunoSEQ multiplex PCR; TCRdb holds only in-frame clones, not every one. This repertoire shows hundreds of thousands of clones, roughly 15% found once; its top ten account for 0.015% to 0.019%. The sequencing sample was made of naive CD4+ T cells from blood. All receptors come from a man younger than 35 with type 1 diabetes. Both conserved end residues are part of each CDR3. The order of the fields is clone size, V gene, J gene, D gene, CDR3 protein, CDR3 DNA. D genes are given only for firm matches. Rows give clone size only sometimes, using once, few, many, or a class for an expanded clone.

NA,TRBV5-1,TRBJ1-1,TRBD1,CASSLRGQGSTEAFF,TGCGCCAGCAGCCTACGGGGACAGGGAAGCACTGAAGCTTTCTTT
NA,TRBV6-5,TRBJ1-2,TRBD1,CASSYSTGRGYGYTF,TGTGCCAGCAGTTACTCGACAGGGAGAGGCTATGGCTACACCTTC
NA,TRBV30,TRBJ1-5,TRBD1,CAWSSRGPQPQHF,TGTGCCTGGTCGTCGAGGGGGCCTCAGCCCCAGCATTTT
NA,TRBV29-1,TRBJ2-5,NA,CSVERRVGETQYF,TGCAGCGTTGAAAGGCGGGTTGGGGAGACCCAGTACTTC
few,TRBV30,TRBJ1-4,NA,CAWSALRTDELFF,TGTGCCTGGAGTGCCCTAAGGACAGACGAACTGTTTTTT
NA,TRBV7-2,TRBJ2-5,TRBD2,CASLPRPGLAFETQYF,TGTGCCAGTCTCCCACGGCCGGGACTAGCTTTTGAGACCCAGTACTTC
NA,TRBV30,TRBJ1-1,NA,CAWSKQANTEAFF,TGTGCCTGGAGTAAGCAGGCGAACACTGAAGCTTTCTTT
NA,TRBV4-3,TRBJ1-5,NA,CASSQIHSNQPQHF,TGCGCCAGCAGCCAGATACACAGCAATCAGCCCCAGCATTTT
NA,TRBV4-3,TRBJ1-1,NA,CASSQDHQGTEAFF,TGCGCCAGCAGCCAAGATCATCAGGGCACTGAAGCTTTCTTT
few,TRBV23-1,TRBJ1-4,TRBD1,CASSRPRDSYMPVVSTNEKLFF,TGCGCCAGCAGCAGACCCAGGGACAGCTACATGCCAGTCGTGTCAACTAATGAAAAACTGTTTTTT
few,TRBV5-6,TRBJ1-2,NA,CASSPDSYGYTF,TGTGCCAGCAGCCCTGACAGCTATGGCTACACCTTC
NA,TRBV15,TRBJ2-7,NA,CATSRDQGGEQYF,TGTGCCACCAGCAGAGACCAGGGCGGCGAGCAGTACTTC
NA,TRBV7-2,TRBJ2-3,TRBD2,CASSLVGGGYTDTQYF,TGTGCCAGCAGCTTAGTGGGGGGGGGATACACAGATACGCAGTATTTT
few,TRBV30,TRBJ2-5,NA,CAWSLIQETQYF,TGTGCCTGGAGTTTAATACAAGAGACCCAGTACTTC
few,TRBV4-3,TRBJ2-3,TRBD2,CASSHGTSGNTQYF,TGCGCCAGCAGCCACGGGACTAGCGGGAATACGCAGTATTTT
few,TRBV28,TRBJ2-1,TRBD2,CASSLDLAGYYNEQFF,TGTGCCAGCAGTTTGGACCTAGCGGGGTATTACAATGAGCAGTTCTTC
NA,TRBV29-1,TRBJ1-1,NA,CSGSGLMNTEAFF,TGCAGCGGGAGTGGGTTGATGAACACTGAAGCTTTCTTT
NA,TRBV5-1,TRBJ2-3,TRBD1,CASSLAVGTGGGDTQYF,TGCGCCAGCAGCTTGGCCGTAGGGACAGGGGGAGGAGATACGCAGTATTTT
NA,TRBV19,TRBJ2-5,TRBD2,CASSSLAGRQETQYF,TGTGCCAGTAGTTCACTAGCGGGGCGCCAAGAGACCCAGTACTTC
NA,TRBV6-5,TRBJ2-6,NA,CASRTTGANVLTF,TGTGCCAGCAGGACGACAGGGGCCAACGTCCTGACTTTC
few,TRBV6-5,TRBJ1-1,TRBD1,CASIRGQGHTEAFF,TGTGCCAGCATCCGCGGACAGGGTCACACTGAAGCTTTCTTT
NA,TRBV7-6,TRBJ1-2,NA,CASSWRRSGVYGYTF,TGTGCCAGCAGCTGGCGCAGGTCGGGGGTATATGGCTACACCTTC
few,TRBV5-1,TRBJ2-1,TRBD2,CASSFRTSGGSSYNEQFF,TGCGCCAGCAGCTTCAGGACTAGCGGGGGAAGCTCCTACAATGAGCAGTTCTTC
few,TRBV5-1,TRBJ2-1,NA,CASSLVSYNEQFF,TGCGCCAGCAGCTTGGTTTCGTACAATGAGCAGTTCTTC
few,TRBV4-3,TRBJ1-6,NA,CASSQVAQHNSPLHF,TGCGCCAGCAGCCAAGTAGCTCAGCATAATTCACCCCTCCACTTT
few,TRBV5-1,TRBJ2-5,NA,CASKLGAGWETQYF,TGCGCCAGCAAGTTGGGAGCAGGTTGGGAGACCCAGTACTTC
few,TRBV4-1,TRBJ2-1,NA,CASRHRISKDGQFF,TGCGCCAGCCGCCACAGGATCAGTAAGGATGGGCAGTTCTTC
NA,TRBV10-1,TRBJ1-6,NA,CASSVSQNSPLHF,TGCGCCAGCAGTGTGTCACAGAATTCACCCCTCCACTTT
NA,TRBV7-9,TRBJ1-1,NA,CASSSLGSGTEAFF,TGTGCCAGCAGTTCATTGGGAAGCGGGACTGAAGCTTTCTTT
few,TRBV21-1,TRBJ1-2,NA,CASSIGQVYGYTF,TGTGCCAGCAGCATTGGACAGGTCTATGGCTACACCTTC
NA,TRBV19,TRBJ2-7,TRBD1,CASSVRQGGYEQYF,TGTGCCAGTAGTGTGAGACAGGGGGGTTACGAGCAGTACTTC
few,TRBV19,TRBJ2-1,TRBD2,CASSITSGRAGANEQFF,TGTGCCAGTAGTATTACTAGCGGGAGGGCCGGTGCCAATGAGCAGTTCTTC
few,TRBV18,TRBJ2-3,NA,CASSPAARLADTQYF,TGTGCCAGCTCACCCGCCGCAAGACTGGCAGATACGCAGTATTTT